The T cell receptor (beta chain) under discussion was sequenced for a study of cytomegalovirus exposure and HLA in healthy donors. Study at large: Falling in the Caucasian-associated ancestry cluster were about 80% of around 370 genotyped donors.

There are 15 residues in the CDR3. V was cut by 0 bases and J by 4 bases, with 13 bases left in between. Germline V gene sequence: CDR1 SGHRS, CDR2 YFSETQ. Primers included in the PCR were 60 Vbeta and 13 Jbeta primers. The protocol was immunoSEQ multiplex PCR, while the TCRdb copy is restricted to in-frame clones and leaves out a portion. This sample carries approximately 300,000 clones, 84% of them seen once, and the ten largest clones take 2% to 2.5%. Healthy bone marrow donors made up the cohort. The specimen was PBMCs. The TCR originated in a woman in her thirties or forties in good health and CMV-seropositive. The genes are TRBV5-1 and TRBJ1-2, with a tentative D call TRBD1 (5 bases). The CDR3: CASSLEWGPSYGYTF. The CDR3 coding sequence is TGCGCCAGCAGCTTGGAGTGGGGCCCAAGCTATGGCTACACCTTC. Full variable domain (missing parts from reference TRBV5-1 and TRBJ1-2): KAGVTQTPRYLIKTRGQQVTLSCSPISGHRSVSWYQQTPGQGLQFLFEYFSETQRNKGNFPGRFSGRQFSNSRSEMNVSTLELGDSALYLCASSLEWGPSYGYTFGSGTRLTVV.